This is a list of T cell receptor beta chains from one sample in a study of neoadjuvant anti-PD-1 for oral cavity cancer. The protocol was immunoSEQ multiplex PCR, while the TCRdb copy is restricted to in-frame clones and leaves out a portion. The repertoire holds about 37,000 clones, with more than 35% as singletons. The sequencing here drew on tumor tissue, taken after nivolumab (anti-PD-1) treatment. The receptor source for this set is a person between 40 and 80 years old with oral cavity squamous cell carcinoma. The CDR3 runs from the conserved cysteine through the conserved F or W. The D gene is left open where the match is weak. Clone size is given for some rows only: seen once, a few or many times, or a class if the clone is expanded.

.	.	TRBJ2-7	TRBV28	TGTGCCAGCAGTTTAGGGGGGTACGAGCAGTACTTC	CASSLGGYEQYF
.	.	TRBJ1-1	TRBV15	TGTGCCACCAGCAGCTCAGGGAGGTCGACTGAAGCTTTCTTT	CATSSSGRSTEAFF
.	few	TRBJ2-7	TRBV5-6	TGTGCCAGCAGCTTGATGCGGTCCTACGAGCAGTACTTC	CASSLMRSYEQYF
.	once	TRBJ2-7	TRBV5-1	TGCGCCTCCTCGGCGGGTGTCCACGAGCAGTACTTC	CASSAGVHEQYF
.	.	TRBJ1-1	TRBV18	TGTGCCAGCTCGATTGAAACGGGGACACCGAACACTGAAGCTTTCTTT	CASSIETGTPNTEAFF
TRBD1	.	TRBJ2-7	TRBV15	TGTGCCACCAGCAGCCCGGGACAGACTAACTACGAGCAGTACTTC	CATSSPGQTNYEQYF
TRBD1	.	TRBJ1-3	TRBV30	TGTGCCTGGGTCAGGGGGTTGACGAGAGAGCAGCCTTGGGGAAACACCATATATTTT	CAWVRGLTREQPWGNTIYF
TRBD1	.	TRBJ2-7	TRBV7-9	TGTGCCAGCAGCATCGGACAGGGGGGCTACGAGCAGTACTTC	CASSIGQGGYEQYF
TRBD2	few	TRBJ2-5	TRBV7-3	TGTGCCAGCAGCTTAATGGCGGGAGGGCCTAGGGAGACCCAGTACTTC	CASSLMAGGPRETQYF
.	.	TRBJ2-6	TRBV9	TGTGCCAGCAGCGTAGCACAGGGTCGTGGGGCCAACGTCCTGACTTTC	CASSVAQGRGANVLTF
.	.	TRBJ1-1	TRBV19	TGTGCCAGTAAGGATCTCGGGAACACTGAAGCTTTCTTT	CASKDLGNTEAFF
TRBD1	many	TRBJ2-2	TRBV2	TGTGCCAGCAGTGCGACAGGGGCCCGGGGGGAGCTGTTTTTT	CASSATGARGELFF
.	.	TRBJ2-2	TRBV27	TGTGCCAGCAGTTTGACTAGGGTCACCGGGGAGCTGTTTTTT	CASSLTRVTGELFF
.	.	TRBJ1-6	TRBV27	TGTGCCAGCAGTTCTGAGGGATTCACACCCCTCCACTTT	CASSSEGFTPLHF
.	many	TRBJ1-5	TRBV18	TGTGCCAGCTCACCAAATCAGGGCTCGAATCAGCCCCAGCATTTT	CASSPNQGSNQPQHF
.	.	TRBJ1-5	TRBV6-4	TGTGCCGGTACGGAGGGGGAGAGCAATCAGCCCCAGCATTTT	CAGTEGESNQPQHF
.	.	TRBJ1-4	TRBV7-8	TGTGCCAGCACACGCGATGTGGTTGGAAAACTGTTTTTT	CASTRDVVGKLFF
.	.	TRBJ1-6	TRBV11-2	TGTGCCAGCAGCTTTTCGGGACCGAATAATTCACCCCTCCACTTT	CASSFSGPNNSPLHF
.	few	TRBJ1-1	TRBV28	TGTGCCAGCAGCGGACCCTCTGGGGGGAACACTGAAGCTTTCTTT	CASSGPSGGNTEAFF
.	few	TRBJ2-7	TRBV11-3	TGTGCCAGCAGCCGCGGCGGGATTCCCGGCTCCGAGCAGTACTTC	CASSRGGIPGSEQYF
.	.	TRBJ1-5	TRBV2	TGTGCCAGCAGTAGGGGAAAAGTCAATCAGCCCCAGCATTTT	CASSRGKVNQPQHF
.	many	TRBJ1-1	TRBV30	TGTGCCTGGAGTGTACTAGGGCGGGGGGTCGCTGAAGCTTTCTTT	CAWSVLGRGVAEAFF
.	.	TRBJ2-7	TRBV7-2	TGTGCCAGCAGCTTAGGTGGGACGGCGATCTACGAGCAGTACTTC	CASSLGGTAIYEQYF
.	few	TRBJ2-7	TRBV10-3	TGTGCCATCCGAGGAGAGGTCGAGCAGTACTTC	CAIRGEVEQYF
.	few	TRBJ1-2	TRBV27	TGTGCCAGCAGACACCTCCGGACAGCTGCTAACTATGGCTACACCTTC	CASRHLRTAANYGYTF
.	medium-sized	TRBJ1-5	TRBV6-1	TGTGCCAGCAGTGAAGAGGGGCCCCCTCAGCCCCAGCATTTT	CASSEEGPPQPQHF
.	.	TRBJ2-2	TRBV4-1	TGCGCCAGCAGCCAAGATAACGGGGAGCTGTTTTTT	CASSQDNGELFF
.	.	TRBJ1-1	TRBV6-6	TGTGCCAGCATTCTGACCAGTTTGACTGAAGCTTTCTTT	CASILTSLTEAFF
.	few	TRBJ1-2	TRBV30	TGTGCCTGGAGTAATACGGGAGTGTATGGCTACACCTTC	CAWSNTGVYGYTF
.	many	TRBJ2-1	TRBV7-9	TGTGCCAGCAGTTCCCCCTTAGCGCGTTCCTACAATGAGCAGTTCTTC	CASSSPLARSYNEQFF
.	.	TRBJ1-5	TRBV7-9	TGTGCCAGCACCAACTCACGGGTTCAGCCCCAGCATTTT	CASTNSRVQPQHF
TRBD1	few	TRBJ1-4	TRBV5-1	TGCGCCAGTACAGGGGGCGCGACTAATGAAAAACTGTTTTTT	CASTGGATNEKLFF
TRBD2	.	TRBJ2-3	TRBV7-3	TGTGCCAGCAGCCTGATTAGCGGGGCCTCCACAGATACGCAGTATTTT	CASSLISGASTDTQYF
TRBD1	few	TRBJ2-7	TRBV5-4	TGTGCCAGCAGCTTGGGCAGGGGGCTGTACGAGCAGTACTTC	CASSLGRGLYEQYF
TRBD2	.	TRBJ2-1	TRBV7-8	TGTGCCAGCAGCACACTAGCGGGGGGGCCTAGTGAGCAGTTCTTC	CASSTLAGGPSEQFF
.	.	TRBJ1-2	TRBV14	TGTGCCAGCAGCCAGCTCAGGGGAGGATATGGCTACACCTTC	CASSQLRGGYGYTF
TRBD1	.	TRBJ1-1	TRBV9	TGTGCCAGCAGCATAACAGGGGGCTTTCCGGATGAAGCTTTCTTT	CASSITGGFPDEAFF
.	.	TRBJ1-2	TRBV7-8	TGTGCCAGCAGCCAACTACTTGATGGCTACACCTTC	CASSQLLDGYTF
TRBD2	.	TRBJ2-3	TRBV7-9	TGTGCCAGCAGCTCCCGGGGGGAGGGCACAGATACGCAGTATTTT	CASSSRGEGTDTQYF
TRBD2	few	TRBJ2-3	TRBV6-4	TGTGCCAGCAGTGCTGGGACTAGCGGGGCCACAGATACGCAGTATTTT	CASSAGTSGATDTQYF
TRBD1	.	TRBJ1-5	TRBV30	TGTGCCTGGAAGGGACAGGGGGGCCAGCCCCAGCATTTT	CAWKGQGGQPQHF
TRBD2	.	TRBJ2-1	TRBV5-6	TGTGCCAGCAGCTTGGCAAGACTAGCGGATACCTACAATGAGCAGTTCTTC	CASSLARLADTYNEQFF
.	.	TRBJ2-6	TRBV6-6	TGTGCCAGCAGTCAGACAGTTGGGGCCAACGTCCTGACTTTC	CASSQTVGANVLTF
TRBD2	.	TRBJ2-7	TRBV4-2	TGTGCCAGCAGCCAAGGTAGCGGGGACTACGAGCAGTACTTC	CASSQGSGDYEQYF
TRBD2	.	TRBJ2-1	TRBV9	TGTGCCAGCAGCGTAGCTACCTGGGCGGGGGGACACAATGAGCAGTTCTTC	CASSVATWAGGHNEQFF
TRBD1	.	TRBJ1-4	TRBV7-9	TGTGCCAGCAGCTGGACAGGGGGCGGCGAAAAACTGTTTTTT	CASSWTGGGEKLFF
.	few	TRBJ2-3	TRBV2	TGTGCCAGCACCTCCTTTGGGGAGCGGAAGTATTTT	CASTSFGERKYF
.	few	TRBJ1-2	TRBV2	TGTGCCAGCAGTGCGCTTAGGGCGAACTATGGCTACACCTTC	CASSALRANYGYTF
TRBD1	.	TRBJ2-7	TRBV7-9	TGTGCCAGCAGCCAAGACAGGGACGAGCAGTACTTC	CASSQDRDEQYF
TRBD2	many	TRBJ2-7	TRBV5-1	TGCGCCAGCAGCTTGCAACCCCCGGGACTAGGGGGTGACGAGCAGTACTTC	CASSLQPPGLGGDEQYF
.	few	TRBJ1-4	TRBV18	TGTGCCAGCTCACCACGGAGTGGGCTGATTGAAAAACTGTTTTTT	CASSPRSGLIEKLFF
.	.	TRBJ1-6	TRBV11-2	TGTGCCAGCAGCTTACCGTCGGACAGTCTCGGTTCACCCCTCCACTTT	CASSLPSDSLGSPLHF
.	.	TRBJ2-2	TRBV10-1	TGCGCCAGCAGTGAGAATGTTGCCGGGGAGCTGTTTTTT	CASSENVAGELFF
TRBD1	.	TRBJ2-5	TRBV7-9	TGTGCCAGCAGCCTTCGACAGGGACCCTCGTACCAAGAGACCCAGTACTTC	CASSLRQGPSYQETQYF